The following is a TCR beta chain sequence with its context. The data were produced by immunoSEQ multiplex PCR, yet TCRdb's version contains in-frame clones alone and is incomplete. The sample lists fewer than 200,000 clones; over 75% were seen once. This sample was included in a study of blood T cell repertoires in COVID-19. Germline CDR1 LNHDA, CDR2 SQIVND (reference sequence). Trimming took off 1 base at V and 0 bases at J, with 13 bases between the two ends. This CDR3 has 18 amino acids. The V and J genes are TRBV19 and TRBJ2-6, with D perhaps matching TRBD1 (5 bases). The clonotype comes from a human donor with acute COVID-19. The donor label of this sample is uncertain. Sequencing was performed on PBMCs or T cells enriched from blood (not recorded which). CDR3 in DNA: TGTGCCAGTAGTATAGGAGGACACGAGTTCTCTGGGGCCAACGTCCTGACTTTC. Residues: CASSIGGHEFSGANVLTF. Filled out from reference TRBV19 and TRBJ2-6, the complete variable domain reads DGGITQSPKYLFRKEGQNVTLSCEQNLNHDAMYWYRQDPGQGLRLIYYSQIVNDFQKGDIAEGYSVSREKKESFPLTVTSAQKNPTAFYLCASSIGGHEFSGANVLTFGAGSRLTVL.